This passage covers 14 T cell receptor beta chains from one sample sequenced in a study of blood T cell repertoires in COVID-19. Here immunoSEQ multiplex PCR was the method, and the copy in TCRdb shows in-frame clones only, minus some. The table shows 150,000 or so clones, with about 85% occurring only once. Sequencing was carried out using peripheral blood. These receptors all come from a man between 60 and 75 years old with COVID-19, enrolled during active disease.

CDR3 coding DNA: TGTGCCAGCTCACCAGCGGATACGCAGTATTTT. Its translation is CASSPADTQYF. This rearrangement joins TRBV18 to TRBJ2-3; D unclear. The germline CDR1 and CDR2 sequences are KGHSH and LQKENI. The length of the CDR3 is 11 residues. The V and J ends lost 2 bases and 6 bases respectively, with 3 bases between them.

This chain joins TRBV12-5 and TRBJ2-1, with D unresolved. Germline CDR1 and CDR2: LGHNT and FRNRAP. V dropped 0 bases and J dropped 7 bases, with 7 bases sitting between them. The CDR3 is 13 residues long. As DNA, the CDR3 is TGTGCTAGTGGTTTGGTACTGGAGAATGAGCAGTTCTTC. This gives the protein CASGLVLENEQFF. Full variable domain (outside the CDR3, taken from reference TRBV12-5 and TRBJ2-1): DARVTQTPRHKVTEMGQEVTMRCQPILGHNTVFWYRQTMMQGLELLAYFRNRAPLDDSGMPKDRFSAEMPDATLATLKIQPSEPRDSAVYFCASGLVLENEQFFGPGTRLTVL.

This rearrangement joins TRBV5-1 to TRBJ2-7; possible D gene TRBD1, 5 bases. With 6 bases removed from V and 1 base from J, the gap between germline ends came to 8 bases. The V gene's germline CDR1 is SGHRS and CDR2 YFSETQ. The CDR3 has 12 residues. CDR3 loop: CASKAGSYEQYF. Here the CDR3 DNA reads TGCGCCAGCAAGGCAGGGTCCTACGAGCAGTACTTC.

This clone was observed once. V gene TRBV7-2 combines with J gene TRBJ2-3, with a weak D call TRBD2 (6 bases). Germline V lookup: CDR1 SGHTA, CDR2 FQGNSA. V shed 4 bases and J shed 4 bases, with 18 bases lying between them. The CDR3 runs 16 residues. The CDR3 loop is CASSSWWGESADTQYF. The DNA for the CDR3 is TGTGCCAGCAGCTCGTGGTGGGGGGAGAGTGCAGATACGCAGTATTTT.

The chain uses TRBV28 and TRBJ1-1; D ambiguous. The germline V gene encodes CDR1 MDHEN and CDR2 SYDVKM. Trimming took off 3 bases at V and 10 bases at J, with 12 bases between the two ends. The CDR3 is made up of 12 amino acids. CDR3 sequence reads: CASSFGQLRAFF. The CDR3 nucleotides are TGTGCCAGCAGTTTTGGGCAGCTGAGAGCTTTCTTT. The entire variable domain, with the rest obtained from reference TRBV28 and TRBJ1-1, is as follows: DVKVTQSSRYLVKRTGEKVFLECVQDMDHENMFWYRQDPGLGLRLIYFSYDVKMKEKGDIPEGYSVSREKKERFSLILESASTNQTSMYLCASSFGQLRAFFGQGTRLTVV.

The gene calls are TRBV7-8 and TRBJ1-1; D gene uncertain. The CDR3 has 15 amino acids. Trimming left V 0 bases short and J 9 bases short, with 17 bases between. Germline loops: CDR1 SGHVS, CDR2 FQNEAQ. The CDR3 loop is CASSLALLESDQAFF. The CDR3 coding sequence is TGTGCCAGCAGCTTAGCGCTACTGGAGTCAGACCAAGCTTTCTTT. Together with reference TRBV7-8 and TRBJ1-1, the CDR3 gives the full variable domain: GAGVSQSPRYKVAKRGQDVALRCDPISGHVSLFWYQQALGQGPEFLTYFQNEAQLDKSGLPSDRFFAERPEGSVSTLKIQRTQQEDSAVYLCASSLALLESDQAFFGQGTRLTVV.

V and J are TRBV18 and TRBJ1-4; 11 positions match TRBD1. V shed 4 bases and J 9 bases; nucleotides not matched to a gene: 1. Germline V gene lookup returns CDR1 KGHSH and CDR2 LQKENI. The CDR3 runs to 13 residues. The CDR3 region is CASSQDRGQKLFF. The CDR3 nucleotides are TGTGCCAGCTCACAGGACAGGGGGCAAAAACTGTTTTTT.

V usage is TRBV27 and J usage is TRBJ1-1, with TRBD1 identical over 9 bases. Germline-derived CDR1 and CDR2 are MNHEY and SMNVEV (reference sequence). Trimming took 7 bases from V and 7 from J; bases not matched to a gene: 4. CDR3 length: 12 residues. The CDR3: CASKDRGNEAFF. CDR3 nucleotides: TGTGCCAGCAAGGACAGGGGAAATGAAGCTTTCTTT.

The rearrangement joins TRBV4-3 to TRBJ2-5; a possible D gene is TRBD1 (6 bases). V was pared by 4 bases and J by 2 bases, with 14 bases between. This CDR3 has 15 amino acids. Germline V CDR1 and CDR2: LGHNA, YSLEER. CDR3 sequence (DNA): TGCGCCAGCAGCCCCCTACAGGGCCCGCAAGAGACCCAGTACTTC. Amino acid sequence: CASSPLQGPQETQYF.

The V call is TRBV24-1, the J call TRBJ2-3; D is unclear. The germline V and J ends were trimmed by 5 bases and 6 bases, with 14 bases remaining between them. The CDR3 is 14 residues long. Germline CDR1 and CDR2: KGHDR and SFDVKD. For the CDR3, the DNA is TGTGCCACCAGTGGATACCCCACATATGATACGCAGTATTTT. Encoded protein: CATSGYPTYDTQYF.

This chain joins TRBV11-2 and TRBJ2-3; TRBD2 matches 8 bases. The germline V gene has CDR1 SGHAT and CDR2 FQNNGV. CDR3 size: 15 residues. Unmatched junction bases numbered 10, after V lost 7 bases and J lost 4 bases. The CDR3 DNA is TGTGCCAGCACCCGGGGGGGCGCATGGGCAGATACGCAGTATTTT. It specifies CASTRGGAWADTQYF. The full variable domain, completed using reference TRBV11-2 and TRBJ2-3, is EAGVAQSPRYKIIEKRQSVAFWCNPISGHATLYWYQQILGQGPKLLIQFQNNGVVDDSQLPKDRFSAERLKGVDSTLKIQPAKLEDSAVYLCASTRGGAWADTQYFGPGTRLTVL.

The rearrangement links TRBV13 to TRBJ1-2, with a possible D match to TRBD1 (5 bases). The CDR3 contains 15 residues. Trimming left V 5 bases short and J 7 bases short, with 20 bases between. Germline lookup yields CDR1 PRHDT and CDR2 FYEKMQ (reference sequence). CDR3 sequence: CASSPQEVVRGGYTF. The DNA of the CDR3 is TGTGCCAGCAGCCCACAAGAGGTTGTTAGGGGTGGCTACACCTTC. Filled out from reference TRBV13 and TRBJ1-2, the complete variable domain reads AAGVIQSPRHLIKEKRETATLKCYPIPRHDTVYWYQQGPGQDPQFLISFYEKMQSDKGSIPDRFSAQQFSDYHSELNMSSLELGDSALYFCASSPQEVVRGGYTFGSGTRLTVV.

V gene TRBV4-2 combines with J gene TRBJ2-1; a possible D gene is TRBD2 (6 bases). The CDR3 contains 14 residues. CDR1 is LGHNA and CDR2 is YNFKEQ in the germline V gene. Trimming took 6 bases from V and 0 from J, leaving 9 bases between them. The CDR3 spells CASREGNSYNEQFF. DNA of the CDR3: TGTGCCAGCAGGGAGGGAAACTCCTACAATGAGCAGTTCTTC.

The gene calls are TRBV10-2 and TRBJ2-1, with TRBD2 matching over 14 bases. The CDR3 totals 16 residues. CDR1 and CDR2 from the germline V gene are WSHSY and SAAADI. Unmatched junction bases numbered 6, after V lost 4 bases and J lost 7 bases. CDR3 sequence reads: CASSAGLAGGLNEQFF. CDR3 coding DNA: TGCGCCAGCAGTGCAGGACTAGCGGGGGGCCTGAATGAGCAGTTCTTC.